A selection of T cell receptor beta chains follows, all from one sample in a study of beta chain features in type 1 diabetes. Using immunoSEQ multiplex PCR, the repertoire was profiled, and TCRdb retains in-frame clones only, with some absent. The repertoire holds about 340,000 clones, with approximately 15% as singletons. Input material: naive CD4+ T cells from blood. The origin of the receptors is a young woman with type 1 diabetes. The CDR3 runs from the conserved cysteine through the conserved F or W. D genes are given only for firm matches. Size is omitted from some rows. Given values are once, few, many or a class for expanded clones.

abundance,d_gene,v_gene,j_gene,CDR3nt,CDR3aa
.,.,TRBV19,TRBJ1-5,TGTGCCAGTAGTGTCCGGGACACCAATCAGCCCCAGCATTTT,CASSVRDTNQPQHF
few,.,TRBV5-1,TRBJ1-1,TGCGCCAGCAGTGTAAAAGGGGAGAACACTGAAGCTTTCTTT,CASSVKGENTEAFF
few,.,TRBV9,TRBJ2-1,TGTGCCAGCAGCGTAGAGGCGAACAGGGTAGAGGCTGAGCAGTTCTTC,CASSVEANRVEAEQFF
.,.,TRBV4-2,TRBJ1-1,TGTGCCAGCAGCCAAGATCCTACCACTGAAGCTTTCTTT,CASSQDPTTEAFF
few,.,TRBV9,TRBJ2-2,TGTGCCAGCAGCGCAACAGGCCTCACCGGGGAGCTGTTTTTT,CASSATGLTGELFF
.,.,TRBV7-2,TRBJ2-1,TGTGCCAGCAGCCTGGACTGGAGCTCCTACAATGAGCAGTTCTTC,CASSLDWSSYNEQFF
.,TRBD1,TRBV5-1,TRBJ2-4,TGCGCCAGCAGGAGGGACAGGGATGGTAAAAACATTCAGTACTTC,CASRRDRDGKNIQYF
few,.,TRBV6-5,TRBJ2-7,TGTGCCAGCAGCCCTCGAGCGGTCTCCTACGAGCAGTACTTC,CASSPRAVSYEQYF
few,.,TRBV7-6,TRBJ1-5,TGTGCCAGCAGCTTAAACCAGGGGAACGGTCAGCCCCAGCATTTT,CASSLNQGNGQPQHF
few,.,TRBV19,TRBJ2-5,TGTGCCAGTAGTATTGGGCGGGTGGGGGAGACCCAGTACTTC,CASSIGRVGETQYF
.,.,TRBV29-1,TRBJ1-5,TGCAGCGTTGAAGATGAAGCGGGCGGCCAGCCCCAGCATTTT,CSVEDEAGGQPQHF
.,TRBD1,TRBV11-2,TRBJ1-5,TGTGCCAGCAGCTGGGGACAGTCAGGTCCGAGGAGCAATCAGCCCCAGCATTTT,CASSWGQSGPRSNQPQHF
.,.,TRBV9,TRBJ2-3,TGTGCCAGCAGCTCTCGGTCGGAGCGCACAGATACGCAGTATTTT,CASSSRSERTDTQYF
few,.,TRBV11-2,TRBJ1-1,TGTGCCAGCAGCTTACGTAGCGGACTCGGGACCACTGAAGCTTTCTTT,CASSLRSGLGTTEAFF
few,.,TRBV18,TRBJ1-1,TGTGCCAGCTCACCCGTTCAGGGGAACACTGAAGCTTTCTTT,CASSPVQGNTEAFF
.,TRBD2,TRBV25-1,TRBJ2-2,TGTGCCAGCAGGGAAACTAGCGGGAGAGGAACCGGGGAGCTGTTTTTT,CASRETSGRGTGELFF
few,.,TRBV29-1,TRBJ1-2,TGCAGCGTTGGGGAGGGCCATAACTATGGCTACACCTTC,CSVGEGHNYGYTF
.,.,TRBV11-2,TRBJ2-1,TGTGCCAGCAGCCGCCCAGTGAAGCGGACCTACAATGAGCAGTTCTTC,CASSRPVKRTYNEQFF
few,TRBD2,TRBV30,TRBJ2-1,TGTGCCTGGAGGTCCGGACCCGGGGGGGAGCAGTTCTTC,CAWRSGPGGEQFF
few,TRBD1,TRBV28,TRBJ2-1,TGTGCCAGCAGCACATCGGGACAGGGGTACAATGAGCAGTTCTTC,CASSTSGQGYNEQFF
.,TRBD1,TRBV28,TRBJ1-1,TGTGCCAGCATTGGAGCGGACAGGGTCGATTTCTTT,CASIGADRVDFF
few,.,TRBV5-8,TRBJ2-4,TGTGCCAGCAGCCCTCCCCGGGGAGCGGTAGCCAAAAACATTCAGTACTTC,CASSPPRGAVAKNIQYF
few,TRBD1,TRBV4-3,TRBJ1-2,TGCGCCAGCAGCCAAGATCGTCCACAGGGGGCTGGCTACACCTTC,CASSQDRPQGAGYTF
few,TRBD1,TRBV25-1,TRBJ1-2,TGTGCCAGCAGTGAATTGGAGACAGGGGCGTATGGCTACACCTTC,CASSELETGAYGYTF
.,TRBD1,TRBV2,TRBJ2-5,TGTGCCAGCAGCCGACAGGGACGGGAGACCCAGTACTTC,CASSRQGRETQYF
.,.,TRBV27,TRBJ2-7,TGTGCCAGCAGTCCCGATTCGAGATACGAGCAGTACTTC,CASSPDSRYEQYF
few,TRBD1,TRBV5-6,TRBJ2-3,TGTGCCAGCAGCTTCCGGACAGGGGCCGGCACAGATACGCAGTATTTT,CASSFRTGAGTDTQYF
.,.,TRBV12-5,TRBJ2-1,TGTGCTAGTGGTAGACTAGTCAATGAGCAGTTCTTC,CASGRLVNEQFF
few,TRBD2,TRBV30,TRBJ2-5,TGTGCCTGGAGGATAGCGGGAACGGAGACCCAGTACTTC,CAWRIAGTETQYF
.,TRBD2,TRBV5-1,TRBJ2-7,TGCGCCAGCAGCTTGGTTGGGACTAGCGGACCCTACGAGCAGTACTTC,CASSLVGTSGPYEQYF
few,.,TRBV5-4,TRBJ2-3,TGTGCCAGCAGCTTTGCGAGCGGGAGCACAGATACGCAGTATTTT,CASSFASGSTDTQYF
few,.,TRBV27,TRBJ1-1,TGTGCCAGCAGTCCCCGGGGAGGGGCCCACACTGAAGCTTTCTTT,CASSPRGGAHTEAFF
few,TRBD1,TRBV19,TRBJ2-4,TGTGCCAGTAGTATGGACGGGGGTAGGGGACAGGACATTCAGTACTTC,CASSMDGGRGQDIQYF
few,TRBD1,TRBV18,TRBJ2-1,TGTGCCAGCTCACCCAATCCGACAGGGTCAGTCACCTACAATGAGCAGTTCTTC,CASSPNPTGSVTYNEQFF
.,TRBD2,TRBV19,TRBJ2-3,TGTGCCACAGGGACTAGCGGGAGGGCCATCACAGATACGCAGTATTTT,CATGTSGRAITDTQYF
.,.,TRBV5-1,TRBJ2-1,TGCGCCAGCAGCCCAACCGGGGTTAGCTCCTACAATGAGCAGTTCTTC,CASSPTGVSSYNEQFF